Following are 6 T cell receptor beta chains from one sample sequenced in a study of cytotoxic CD8 clonotypes in ibrutinib-treated CLL. Clones were sequenced by immunoSEQ multiplex PCR, and TCRdb holds only the in-frame ones, with some missing. The sample has around 250,000 clones; under 75% are singletons. The sequencing used PBMCs, collected after 24 months of ibrutinib treatment. These TCRs come from a human donor with chronic lymphocytic leukemia.

J is TRBJ2-2 and V is TRBV2; 8 nucleotides match TRBD1. CDR3 length: 15 amino acids. V shed 5 bases and J 4 bases; nucleotides not matched to a gene: 6. Germline CDR1 reads SNHLY; CDR2 reads FYNNEI. In nucleotides, the CDR3 is TGTGCCAGCAGTCCCAGGGGGCCGCCCACCGGGGAGCTGTTTTTT. Protein sequence: CASSPRGPPTGELFF. Complete variable domain (other parts from reference TRBV2 and TRBJ2-2): EPEVTQTPSHQVTQMGQEVILRCVPISNHLYFYWYRQILGQKVEFLVSFYNNEISEKSEIFDDQFSVERPDGSNFTLKIRSTKLEDSAMYFCASSPRGPPTGELFFGEGSRLTVL.

This chain joins TRBV5-1 and TRBJ2-7, with D unclear. The CDR3 has 14 amino acids. Germline V gives CDR1 SGHRS, CDR2 YFSETQ. Trimming pared 2 bases from V and 1 base from J, leaving 10 bases between. CDR3 region: CASSFRTASYEQYF. CDR3 nucleotide sequence: TGCGCCAGCAGCTTCCGGACCGCATCCTACGAGCAGTACTTC.

J is TRBJ1-5 and V is TRBV6-1, with unresolved D. The CDR3 spans 14 residues. From germline, CDR1 is MNHNS and CDR2 SASEGT. V lost 5 bases and J lost 3, with 11 bases in between. The DNA of the CDR3 is TGTGCCAGCAGTAGCGGGGTCTCCAATCAGCCCCAGCATTTT. It codes for CASSSGVSNQPQHF.

A few counts support this clone. CDR3 in DNA: TGTGCCAGCTCAGGGGGCCCTGGGCGGGGCTACACCTTC. This gives the protein CASSGGPGRGYTF. The J gene is TRBJ1-2, the V gene TRBV25-1, with 8 bases lining up with TRBD1. The CDR3 has 13 residues. CDR1 MGHDK and CDR2 SYGVNS come from the germline V gene. V shed 8 bases and J 8 bases; nucleotides not matched to a gene: 10.

About this clone: At one boundary the junction diverges from the germline segment, which might be a read error. V gene TRBV5-6 combines with J gene TRBJ2-4; a possible D gene is TRBD1 (6 bases). CDR3 length: 14 amino acids. Germline CDR1 is SGHDT and CDR2 is YYEEEE. The CDR3 spells CASNLGAAKNIQYF. Written as DNA, the CDR3 is TGTGCCAGCAACTTGGGGGCGGCAAAAAACATTCAGTACTTC.

The chain carries TRBV27 and TRBJ1-1; 11 nucleotides line up with TRBD1. There are 16 residues in the CDR3. CDR1 and CDR2 from the germline V gene are MNHEY and SMNVEV (reference sequence). Germline trimming cut 4 bases from V and 4 bases from J; bases unmatched to any gene: 8. CDR3 amino acids: CASSWAGTGGVTEAFF. The CDR3 DNA is TGTGCCAGCAGTTGGGCCGGGACAGGGGGGGTCACTGAAGCTTTCTTT.